The entry below gives a single T cell receptor (beta chain) sequence along with its context. Its target is unknown. This sample is part of a study of Ad26.COV2.S vaccination and SARS-CoV-2 variants. General study results and limits: Total T cell responses were possibly underestimated by TCR breadth and depth analyses. Recipients of vaccine and of placebo showed similar breadth of their non-spike TCR repertoires.

Profiled with immunoSEQ multiplex PCR; TCRdb holds only in-frame clones, not every one. The sample lists fewer than 400,000 clones, around 84% occurring once. Treatment here: some 20 received Ad26.COV2.S at low or high dose, single or two shots; about 5 received placebo; per-sample allocation not given. At day 63 after the first vaccine or placebo injection, samples were drawn. In Boston, the donor was an adult between 18-55 years of age. Sequenced here: peripheral blood, sampled in a trial of Ad26.COV2.S vaccine versus placebo. This clonotype was obtained from a person between 18 and 65 years old who received the Ad26.COV2.S COVID-19 vaccine or a placebo.

The CDR3 here is CASSLDGVRTEAFF. As DNA, the CDR3 is TGTGCCAGCAGCTTAGACGGGGTTCGGACTGAAGCTTTCTTT. This chain connects TRBV7-2 to TRBJ1-1; D unresolved. CDR1 SGHTA and CDR2 FQGNSA come from the germline V gene. Trimming left V 1 base short and J 5 bases short, with 11 bases between. The CDR3 is 14 residues long.